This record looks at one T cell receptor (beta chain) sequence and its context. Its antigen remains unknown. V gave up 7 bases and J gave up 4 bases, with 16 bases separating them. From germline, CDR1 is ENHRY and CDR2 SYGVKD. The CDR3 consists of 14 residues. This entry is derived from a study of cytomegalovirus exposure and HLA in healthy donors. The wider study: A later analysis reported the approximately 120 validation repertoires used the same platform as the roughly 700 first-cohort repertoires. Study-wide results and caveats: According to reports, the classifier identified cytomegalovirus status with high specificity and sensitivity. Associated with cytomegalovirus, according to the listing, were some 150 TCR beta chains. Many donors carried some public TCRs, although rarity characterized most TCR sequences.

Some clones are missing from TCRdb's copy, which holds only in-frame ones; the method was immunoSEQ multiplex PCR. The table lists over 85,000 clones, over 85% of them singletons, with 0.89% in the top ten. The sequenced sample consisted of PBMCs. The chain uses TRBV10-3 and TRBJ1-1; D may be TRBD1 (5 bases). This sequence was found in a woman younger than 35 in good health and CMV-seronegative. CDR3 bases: TGTGCCATCAACCATCAGGATAGGGGCACTGAAGCTTTCTTT. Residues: CAINHQDRGTEAFF.